The clone carrying this T cell receptor beta chain was detected a few times. Its antigen is unknown. These data belong to a study of metastatic and nonmetastatic thyroid tumors. The overall study: Both malignant and benign thyroid patients supplied peripheral blood and tumor or nodule tissue samples, across which the repertoires of these patients were then compared.

The V and J ends lost 7 bases and 0 bases respectively, with 15 bases between them. This CDR3 is 15 amino acids long. Per the germline V gene, CDR1 is MNHEY and CDR2 is SVGEGT. Study processing details: It was from CDR3 differences across clinicopathological groups that a distant-metastasis classifier for papillary thyroid cancer was built. TCRdb re-processed the PCR reads through MiXCR. TCRdb, rather than the study authors, made the V and J calls. The sample has more than 10,000 clones; about 12% are singletons. Until they underwent thyroid surgery, no patient had received any treatment. Study observations and caveats: It was reported that TCR beta diversity was significantly higher in malignant thyroid tumors than benign nodules, in blood and tumor.

The source of this sequence is a female donor with papillary thyroid cancer or a benign thyroid nodule (not recorded which). Some clones in this sample may be carry-over from other donors' samples. This chain connects TRBV6-2 or TRBV6-3 to TRBJ2-5; TRBD1 or TRBD2 may be the D gene (5 bases each). The sample was blood. CDR3 in amino acids: CASTPRTGHQETQYF. The CDR3 region has the DNA TGTGCCAGCACTCCACGTACGGGGCACCAAGAGACCCAGTACTTC.